The 14 T cell receptor beta chains in this list originate from one sample, sequenced in a study of blood T cell repertoires in COVID-19. Only in-frame clones appear in the TCRdb table, and some are missing; sequencing was by immunoSEQ multiplex PCR. This table has over 200,000 clones, approximately 81% appearing once. The sample taken for sequencing was peripheral blood. The source is a woman of 80 years or more with active or convalescent COVID-19.

The rearrangement uses TRBV4-2 and TRBJ2-1; D may be TRBD2 (7 bases). The V gene lost 3 bases and the J gene lost 0 bases, with 18 bases spanning the gap. This CDR3 contains 18 residues. Germline CDR1 LGHNA, CDR2 YNFKEQ. CDR3 in amino acids: CASSQGGADLSSYNEQFF. CDR3 sequence (DNA): TGTGCCAGCAGCCAGGGGGGGGCCGACCTAAGCTCCTACAATGAGCAGTTCTTC.

V and J are TRBV6-6 and TRBJ1-1; D unclear. V was trimmed by 0 bases and J by 5 bases, leaving 13 bases between them. This CDR3 has 15 amino acids. Germline CDR1 MNHNY, CDR2 SVGAGI (reference sequence). Here the CDR3 reads CASSYSQTERTEAFF. For the CDR3, the DNA is TGTGCCAGCAGTTACTCACAAACCGAGAGGACTGAAGCTTTCTTT.

This clone was seen only a few times. This chain links TRBV6-2 or TRBV6-3 with TRBJ1-4, with D tentatively TRBD1 (5 bases). CDR3 length: 11 amino acids. Deletions cut 4 bases from V and 16 bases from J, with 13 bases between. Germline V gene sequence: CDR1 MNHEY, CDR2 SVGEGT. This CDR3 reads CASSSTGAQFF. The CDR3, as DNA: TGTGCCAGCAGTTCCACAGGAGCTCAGTTTTTT.

Note on this clone: One end of the junction does not line up with germline, which may come from a read error. The chain combines TRBV7-3 with TRBJ2-1; TRBD2 might be the D (6 bases). This CDR3 region has 19 residues. Germline values: CDR1 SGHTA, CDR2 FQGTGA. The CDR3 region is CASSITPSRLGSGFDEQFF. The CDR3 bases are TGTGCCAGCAGCATAACACCATCGAGACTAGGATCAGGCTTTGATGAGCAGTTCTTC.

The rearrangement uses TRBV28 and TRBJ1-6; D is uncertain. This CDR3 has 17 amino acids. Germline lookup yields CDR1 MDHEN and CDR2 SYDVKM. Trimming cost V 4 bases and J 4 bases, with 17 bases left between them. The CDR3 sequence: CASSSPQPSTYNSPLHF. CDR3 in DNA: TGTGCCAGCAGTTCCCCACAGCCATCAACTTATAATTCACCCCTCCACTTT.

This sequence joins TRBV29-1 and TRBJ2-3; 9 bases align to TRBD2. The CDR3 contains 15 residues. Germline trimming cut 8 bases from V and 6 bases from J; bases unmatched to any gene: 15. Germline values: CDR1 SQVTM, CDR2 ANQGSEA. Here the CDR3 DNA reads TGCAGCCCCCGGGGGGCGGGAGGGCCGTGGGATACGCAGTATTTT. Its translation: CSPRGAGGPWDTQYF.

The J gene is TRBJ2-5, the V gene TRBV7-6; 9 nucleotides align to TRBD1. Germline loops: CDR1 SGHVS, CDR2 FNYEAQ. This CDR3 region has 14 residues. With 5 bases clipped from V and 1 base from J, the junction kept 2 bases outside the gene matches. DNA for the CDR3: TGTGCCAGCAGCATGGGACAGGGCCAAGAGACCCAGTACTTC. Its protein is CASSMGQGQETQYF.

Concerning this clone: At one of its ends the junction is not consistent with the germline gene, which may arise from a read error. The V call is TRBV2, the J call TRBJ2-1; 9 bases map to TRBD2. Germline CDR1 and CDR2: SNHLY and FYNNEI. This CDR3 contains 13 residues. The CDR3 is CASSEARLAEGLF. CDR3 nucleotide sequence: TGTGCCAGCAGTGAAGCCCGACTAGCGGAGGGACTCTTC. Full variable domain (rest looked up from reference TRBV2 and TRBJ2-1): EPEVTQTPSHQVTQMGQEVILRCVPISNHLYFYWYRQILGQKVEFLVSFYNNEISEKSEIFDDQFSVERPDGSNFTLKIRSTKLEDSAMYFCASSEARLAEGLFGPGTRLTVL.

The chain links TRBV3-1 (or the pseudogene TRBV3-2) to TRBJ1-1; 9 positions agree with TRBD1. J was trimmed by 7 bases and V by 2 bases; bases with no gene match: 8. CDR3 length: 15 residues. From germline, CDR1 is LGHDT and CDR2 YNNKEL (reference sequence). The CDR3 DNA sequence: TGTGCCAGCAGCCAATTTTCCGGGACAGGGCTTGAAGCTTTCTTT. It specifies CASSQFSGTGLEAFF.

The chain recombines TRBV7-9 with TRBJ2-7, with 7 bases fitting TRBD2. The length of the CDR3 is 13 residues. V shed 10 bases, J shed 1 base, and the junction held 7 bases outside the gene matches. The germline CDR1 and CDR2 sequences are SEHNR and FQNEAQ (reference sequence). The CDR3, as DNA: TGTGCCACCGGGAGGAGTGGGTCCTACGAGCAGTACTTC. Amino acid sequence: CATGRSGSYEQYF. Full variable domain (remainder filled in from reference TRBV7-9 and TRBJ2-7): DTGVSQNPRHKITKRGQNVTFRCDPISEHNRLYWYRQTLGQGPEFLTYFQNEAQLEKSRLLSDRFSAERPKGSFSTLEIQRTEQGDSAMYLCATGRSGSYEQYFGPGTRLTVT.

This rearrangement joins TRBV4-2 to TRBJ1-6; maybe TRBD1 (5 bases). The CDR3 length is 16 residues. CDR1 is LGHNA, CDR2 YNFKEQ, per germline. Trimming removed 0 bases at V and 7 bases at J, with 13 bases between. The CDR3 loop reads CASSQDGRGGNSPLHF. The CDR3 nucleotides are TGTGCCAGCAGCCAAGATGGAAGGGGCGGCAATTCACCCCTCCACTTT.

The V gene is TRBV7-2, the J gene TRBJ1-4; the match to TRBD1 covers 7 bases. The CDR3 loop spans 15 amino acids. Germline V gene data show CDR1 as SGHTA and CDR2 as FQGNSA. With 1 base clipped from V and 4 bases from J, the junction kept 3 bases outside the gene matches. The CDR3: CASSLEGAVNEKLFF. CDR3 DNA sequence: TGTGCCAGCAGCTTAGAGGGGGCGGTTAATGAAAAACTGTTTTTT. Filled out from reference TRBV7-2 and TRBJ1-4, the complete variable domain reads GAGVSQSPSNKVTEKGKDVELRCDPISGHTALYWYRQSLGQGLEFLIYFQGNSAPDKSGLPSDRFSAERTGGSVSTLTIQRTQQEDSAVYLCASSLEGAVNEKLFFGSGTQLSVL.

V usage is TRBV30 and J usage is TRBJ1-5, with 7 bases aligning to TRBD1. J lost 2 bases, V lost 5 bases, and 3 bases had no gene match. The CDR3 totals 13 residues. CDR1 is GTSNPN and CDR2 is SVGIG in the germline V gene (reference sequence). This CDR3 is CAWADRGNQPQHF. Written as DNA, the CDR3 is TGTGCCTGGGCCGACAGGGGCAATCAGCCCCAGCATTTT.

This clone has just one count. The chain carries TRBV30 and TRBJ2-1; D is unresolved. The V gene's germline CDR1 is GTSNPN and CDR2 SVGIG (reference sequence). The V end was cut by 0 bases, the J end by 8 bases, with 8 bases between. The CDR3 runs 12 residues. This CDR3 reads CAWSVSGHEQFF. The CDR3 DNA sequence: TGTGCCTGGAGTGTATCGGGTCATGAGCAGTTCTTC.